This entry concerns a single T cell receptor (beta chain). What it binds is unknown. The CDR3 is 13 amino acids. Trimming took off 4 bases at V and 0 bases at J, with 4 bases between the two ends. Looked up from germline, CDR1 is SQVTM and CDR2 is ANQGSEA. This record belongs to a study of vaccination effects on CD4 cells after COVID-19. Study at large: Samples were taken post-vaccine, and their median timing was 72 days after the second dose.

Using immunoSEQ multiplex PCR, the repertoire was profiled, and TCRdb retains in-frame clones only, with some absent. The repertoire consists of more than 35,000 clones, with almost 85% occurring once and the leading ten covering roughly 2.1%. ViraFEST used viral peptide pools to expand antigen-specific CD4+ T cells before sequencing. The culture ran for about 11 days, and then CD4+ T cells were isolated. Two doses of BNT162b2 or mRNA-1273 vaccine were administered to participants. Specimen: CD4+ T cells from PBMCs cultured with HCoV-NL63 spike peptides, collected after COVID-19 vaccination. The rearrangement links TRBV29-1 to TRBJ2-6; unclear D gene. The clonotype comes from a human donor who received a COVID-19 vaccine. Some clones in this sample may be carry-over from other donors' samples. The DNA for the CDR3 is TGCAGCGTTGGTATCTCTGGGGCCAACGTCCTGACTTTC. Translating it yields CSVGISGANVLTF.